This is a list of T cell receptor beta chains from one sample in a study of radiation and T cells in renal cell carcinoma. The protocol was immunoSEQ multiplex PCR, while the TCRdb copy is restricted to in-frame clones and leaves out a portion. Of about 150,000 clones in the sample, roughly 86% are singletons; the top ten hold 10% to 15%. The sample was blood, taken from a patient whose treatment included radiotherapy and nephrectomy. These receptor sequences come from a woman aged 50 to 65 with renal cell carcinoma. Both conserved end residues are part of each CDR3. D genes are given only for firm matches. The size of a clone is reported for some rows only, either as once, few or many, or as a class for expanded clones.

CDR3aa	CDR3nt	d_gene	v_gene	j_gene	abundance
CASSSDLSTSPLHF	TGTGCCAGCAGCAGTGACCTCTCCACTTCACCCCTCCACTTT	-	TRBV7-9	TRBJ1-6	-
CASSPYILGGQDNSPLHF	TGTGCCAGCTCACCTTATATACTGGGTGGACAGGATAATTCACCCCTCCACTTT	TRBD1	TRBV18	TRBJ1-6	-
CASSLGSSGTDTQYF	TGTGCCAGCAGCCTCGGGTCTAGCGGCACAGATACGCAGTATTTT	-	TRBV7-8	TRBJ2-3	-
CASSQDIARDYEQYF	TGCGCCAGCAGCCAAGATATTGCCAGGGACTACGAGCAGTACTTC	-	TRBV4-1	TRBJ2-7	-
CASLSSNEQFF	TGTGCCAGCCTTTCCAGCAATGAGCAGTTCTTC	-	TRBV6-6	TRBJ2-1	once
CASSDNREGYGYTF	TGTGCCAGCAGCGACAACAGGGAAGGGTATGGCTACACCTTC	-	TRBV7-2	TRBJ1-2	-
CASSGSRGEKLFF	TGTGCCAGCAGTGGGTCCAGGGGAGAAAAACTGTTTTTT	-	TRBV6-1	TRBJ1-4	-
CASLPQAAGNYGYTF	TGTGCCAGTCTACCCCAAGCCGCGGGAAACTATGGCTACACCTTC	-	TRBV19	TRBJ1-2	-
CSVVTGTVNTEAFF	TGCAGCGTTGTTACCGGGACGGTGAACACTGAAGCTTTCTTT	-	TRBV29-1	TRBJ1-1	few
CASSRDGAVTSGANVLTF	TGCGCCAGCAGCAGGGACGGCGCGGTGACCTCTGGGGCCAACGTCCTGACTTTC	-	TRBV5-1	TRBJ2-6	-
CASSGSGGYPYEQYF	TGTGCCAGCAGTGGCTCAGGGGGCTACCCCTACGAGCAGTACTTC	TRBD1	TRBV2	TRBJ2-7	medium-sized
CASSPTGGADTGELFF	TGTGCCAGCAGCCCGACAGGGGGTGCGGACACCGGGGAGCTGTTTTTT	TRBD1	TRBV7-3	TRBJ2-2	-